This T cell receptor (beta chain) was documented in a study of T cell responses to AZD1222 COVID-19 vaccine. Data came from immunoSEQ multiplex PCR; TCRdb stores just in-frame clones and leaves some out. The sample contains more than 150,000 clones, over 90% of which appear only once. The CDR3 sequence is 15 residues long. V gave up 8 bases and J gave up 3 bases, with 18 bases separating them. Germline V lookup: CDR1 MDHEN, CDR2 SYDVKM. This clone was recorded only once. The antigen is not known. Findings and caveats of the study: Only a handful of individuals given AZD1222 were seropositive at baseline.

Sequencing used peripheral blood, obtained 28 days after the second AZD1222 dose. The chain carries TRBV28 and TRBJ2-3, with D possibly TRBD2 on 5 matching bases. This sequence originates from an adult who received the AZD1222 COVID-19 vaccine. CDR3 coding DNA: TGTGCCAGCGTTCCTAGCCCGGTGGGGACAGATACGCAGTATTTT. Its protein product is CASVPSPVGTDTQYF.